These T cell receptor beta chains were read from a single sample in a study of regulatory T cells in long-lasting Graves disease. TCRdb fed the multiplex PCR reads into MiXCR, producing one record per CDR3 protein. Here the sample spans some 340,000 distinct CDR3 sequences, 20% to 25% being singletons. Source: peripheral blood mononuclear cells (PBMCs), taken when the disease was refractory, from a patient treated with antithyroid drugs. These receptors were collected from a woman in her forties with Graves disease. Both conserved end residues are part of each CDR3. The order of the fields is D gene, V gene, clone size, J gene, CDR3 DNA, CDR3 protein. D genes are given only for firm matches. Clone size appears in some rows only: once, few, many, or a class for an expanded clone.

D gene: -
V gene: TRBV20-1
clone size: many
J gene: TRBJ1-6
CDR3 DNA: TGCAGTGCTAGACCGGATGGGAGTTCACCCCTCCACTTT
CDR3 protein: CSARPDGSSPLHF

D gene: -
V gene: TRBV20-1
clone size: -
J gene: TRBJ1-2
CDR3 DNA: TGCAGTGCAAATGATGGAGGGGCTGGCGTCTATGGCTACACCTTC
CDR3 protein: CSANDGGAGVYGYTF

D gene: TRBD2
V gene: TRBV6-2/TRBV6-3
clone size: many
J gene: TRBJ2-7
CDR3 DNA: TGTGCCAGCAGTTACTCGCGGGAGATCGGCTACGAGCAGTACTTC
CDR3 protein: CASSYSREIGYEQYF

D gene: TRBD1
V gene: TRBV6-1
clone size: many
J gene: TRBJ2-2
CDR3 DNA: TGTGCCAGCACGCCACCCGGACAGGGAGCATTAAGTGGGGCCGGGGAGCTGTTTTTT
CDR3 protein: CASTPPGQGALSGAGELFF

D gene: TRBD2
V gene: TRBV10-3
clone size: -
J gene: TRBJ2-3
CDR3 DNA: TGTGCCATCAGGAAGCGGGAGACCTTCAGTGCAGATACGCAGTATTTT
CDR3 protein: CAIRKRETFSADTQYF

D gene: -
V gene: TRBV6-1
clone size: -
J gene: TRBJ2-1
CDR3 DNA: TGTGCCAGCAGGGTTCGGCGGCTTAGCGATGAGCAGTTCTTC
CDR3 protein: CASRVRRLSDEQFF

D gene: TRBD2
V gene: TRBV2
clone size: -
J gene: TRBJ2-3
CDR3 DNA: TGTGCCAGCGGATTGGGTGAGACTAGCGGTTTTGTGGATACGCAGTATTTT
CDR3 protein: CASGLGETSGFVDTQYF

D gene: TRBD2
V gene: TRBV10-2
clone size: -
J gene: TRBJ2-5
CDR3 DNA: TGCGCCAGCAGTGGAATAGCGGGAGCCCAAGAGACCCAGTACTTC
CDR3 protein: CASSGIAGAQETQYF

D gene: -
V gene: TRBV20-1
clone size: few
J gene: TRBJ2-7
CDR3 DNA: TGCAGTGCTAGACCAGTAGCGTACGAGCAGTACTTC
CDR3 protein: CSARPVAYEQYF

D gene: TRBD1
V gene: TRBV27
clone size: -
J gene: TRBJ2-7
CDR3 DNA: TGTGCCAGCAGTTCCCCGGGACAGGGATATCAGCACGAGCAGTACTTC
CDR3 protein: CASSSPGQGYQHEQYF

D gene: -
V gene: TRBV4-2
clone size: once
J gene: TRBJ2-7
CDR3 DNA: TGTGCCAGCAGCCAAAAAACAAAGGGGCGGGAAGCTGACTGGCACGAGCAGTACTTC
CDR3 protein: CASSQKTKGREADWHEQYF

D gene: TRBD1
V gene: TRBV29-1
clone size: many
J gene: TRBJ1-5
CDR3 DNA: TGCAGCGCTGGACAGGGGGCAGGTCAGCCCCAGCATTTT
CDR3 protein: CSAGQGAGQPQHF

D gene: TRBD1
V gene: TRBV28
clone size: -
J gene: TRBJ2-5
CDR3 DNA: TGTGCCAGCAGGACCGGGACAGGGCGGCAAGAGACCCAGTACTTC
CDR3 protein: CASRTGTGRQETQYF

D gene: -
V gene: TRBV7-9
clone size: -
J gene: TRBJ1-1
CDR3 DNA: TGTGCCAGCATGGTAGGGACTGAAGCTTTCTTT
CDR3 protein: CASMVGTEAFF

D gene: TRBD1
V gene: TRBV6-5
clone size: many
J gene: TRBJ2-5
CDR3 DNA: TGTGCCAGCAGTTTTAAGGGGGCGCGCCAAGAGACCCAGTACTTC
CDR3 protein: CASSFKGARQETQYF

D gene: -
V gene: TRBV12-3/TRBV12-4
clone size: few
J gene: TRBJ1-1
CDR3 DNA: TGTGCCAGCAGCACGGACTTTTGGAGGGGTACAAACACTGAAGCTTTCTTT
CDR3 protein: CASSTDFWRGTNTEAFF

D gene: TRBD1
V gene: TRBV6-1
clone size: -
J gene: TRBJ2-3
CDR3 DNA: TGTGCCAGCAGGGGCTGGACAGGGGAAGAACCAGATACGCAGTATTTT
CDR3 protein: CASRGWTGEEPDTQYF

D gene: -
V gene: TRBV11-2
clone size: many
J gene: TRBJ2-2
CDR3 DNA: TGTGCCAGCAGCTTCAGGGAGGCCGGGGAGCTGTTTTTT
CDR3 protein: CASSFREAGELFF

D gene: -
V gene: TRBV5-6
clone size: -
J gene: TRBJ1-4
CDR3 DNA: TGTGCCAGCAGCTTGGGAAGGAATGAAAAACTGTTTTTT
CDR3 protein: CASSLGRNEKLFF

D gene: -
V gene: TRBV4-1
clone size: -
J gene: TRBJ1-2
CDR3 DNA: TGCGCCAGCAGCCAAGAGTTCGGAAGGGATGGCTACACCTTC
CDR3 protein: CASSQEFGRDGYTF

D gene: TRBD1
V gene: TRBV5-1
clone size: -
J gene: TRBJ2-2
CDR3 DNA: TGCGCCAGCAGCTTAGGACAGGCGGAAACCGGGGAGCTGTTTTTT
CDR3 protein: CASSLGQAETGELFF

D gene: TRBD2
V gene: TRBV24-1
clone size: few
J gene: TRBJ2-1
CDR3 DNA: TGTGCCACCAGTGATAGCGGGAGTGCCTACAATGAGCAGTTCTTC
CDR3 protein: CATSDSGSAYNEQFF

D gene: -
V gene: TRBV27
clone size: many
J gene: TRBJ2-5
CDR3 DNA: TGTGCCAGCAGTCCGCTGGATGCGACACCAAAACGGACCCAGTACTTC
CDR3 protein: CASSPLDATPKRTQYF

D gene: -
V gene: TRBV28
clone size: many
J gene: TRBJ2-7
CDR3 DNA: TGTGCCAGCAGTTTCTCCTACGAGCAGTACTTC
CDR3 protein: CASSFSYEQYF

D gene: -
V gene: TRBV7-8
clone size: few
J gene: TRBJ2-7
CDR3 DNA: TGTGCCAGCAGCCACGCGGGACTTACCTACGAGCAGTACTTC
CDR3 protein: CASSHAGLTYEQYF

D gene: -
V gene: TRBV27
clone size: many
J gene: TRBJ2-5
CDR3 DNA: TGTGCCAGCAGTTTATCGACCGGGAGAATAGAGACCCAGTACTTC
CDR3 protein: CASSLSTGRIETQYF

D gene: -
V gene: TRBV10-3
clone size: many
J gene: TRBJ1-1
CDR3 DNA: TGTGCCATCAATGCAGGCAACACTGAAGCTTTCTTT
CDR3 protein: CAINAGNTEAFF

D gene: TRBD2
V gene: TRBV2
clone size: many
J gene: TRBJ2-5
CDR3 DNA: TGTGCCAGCGCAGGGACTAGCGGGAGGGCCTTGGAGACCCAGTACTTC
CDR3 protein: CASAGTSGRALETQYF

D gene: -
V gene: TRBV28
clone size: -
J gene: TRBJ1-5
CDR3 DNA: TGTGCCAGCAGTTTATGGGCAGGGAGGTGGAACAATCAGCCCCAGCATTTT
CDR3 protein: CASSLWAGRWNNQPQHF

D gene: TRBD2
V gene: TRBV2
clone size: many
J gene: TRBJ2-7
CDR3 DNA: TGTGCCAGCAGTGACCTTGAGCGGGAGGGAGGCTACGAGCAGTACTTC
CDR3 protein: CASSDLEREGGYEQYF

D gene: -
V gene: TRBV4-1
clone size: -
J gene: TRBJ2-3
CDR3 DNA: TGCGCCAGCAGCCAAGTCCGGGAGTTCGTAGATACGCAGTATTTT
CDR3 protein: CASSQVREFVDTQYF

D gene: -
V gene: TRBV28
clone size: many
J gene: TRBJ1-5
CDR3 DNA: TGTGCCAGCAGGGATGCGGGACGCGAAAGCAATCAGCCCCAGCATTTT
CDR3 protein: CASRDAGRESNQPQHF

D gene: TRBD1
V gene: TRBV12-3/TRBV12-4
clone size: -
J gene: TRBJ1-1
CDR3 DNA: TGTGCCAGCAGTCTAGAAACAGGGGGAACTGAAGCTTTCTTT
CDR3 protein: CASSLETGGTEAFF

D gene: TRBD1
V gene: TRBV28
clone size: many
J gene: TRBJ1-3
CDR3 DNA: TGTGCCAGCAGTCCCGGGACAGCCTCTGGAAACACCATATATTTT
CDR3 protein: CASSPGTASGNTIYF

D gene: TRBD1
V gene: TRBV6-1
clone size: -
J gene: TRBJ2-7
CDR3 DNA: TGTGCCAGCAGTTACTTGAGGGGGCCCGAGCAGTACTTC
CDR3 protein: CASSYLRGPEQYF

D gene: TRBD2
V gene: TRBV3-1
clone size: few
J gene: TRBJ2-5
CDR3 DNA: TGTGCCAGCAGCCGGCAGGCTAGCGGGTCTTCGGAGACCCAGTACTTC
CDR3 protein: CASSRQASGSSETQYF

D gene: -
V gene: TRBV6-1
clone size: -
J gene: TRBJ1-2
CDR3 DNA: TGTGCCAGCAGTAACAGGGTTGGCTACACCTTC
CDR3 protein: CASSNRVGYTF

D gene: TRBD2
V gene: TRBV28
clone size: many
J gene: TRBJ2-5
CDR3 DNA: TGTGCCAGCAGTTCGACTAGCCTGAGAGAGACCCAGTACTTC
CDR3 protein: CASSSTSLRETQYF

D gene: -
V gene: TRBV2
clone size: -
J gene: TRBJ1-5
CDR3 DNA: TGTGCCAGCAGTGATGGGAGGGGGGACCAGCCCCAGCATTTT
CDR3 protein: CASSDGRGDQPQHF

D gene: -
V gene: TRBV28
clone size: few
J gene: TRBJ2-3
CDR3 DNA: TGTGCCAGCAGCCCCGGGACGGCAGAAGATACGCAGTATTTT
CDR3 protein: CASSPGTAEDTQYF

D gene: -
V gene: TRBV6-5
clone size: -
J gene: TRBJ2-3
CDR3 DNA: TGTGCCAGCAGTTACCCCGGCCGGGACCAATCCACAGATACGCAGTATTTT
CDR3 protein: CASSYPGRDQSTDTQYF

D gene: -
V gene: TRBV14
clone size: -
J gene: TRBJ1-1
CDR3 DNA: TGTGCCCGCAGACCCCTTTTTAGTGATACTGAAGCTTTCTTT
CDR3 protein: CARRPLFSDTEAFF

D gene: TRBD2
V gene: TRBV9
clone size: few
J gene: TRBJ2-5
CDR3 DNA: TGTGCCAGCAGCGTCTCCGCGGGAGCAGGGCAAGAGACCCAGTACTTC
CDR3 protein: CASSVSAGAGQETQYF

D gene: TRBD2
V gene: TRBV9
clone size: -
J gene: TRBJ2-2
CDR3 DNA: TGTGCCAGCAGCGTAGGTCCTAGCGGGAGTACCGGGGAGCTGTTTTTT
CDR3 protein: CASSVGPSGSTGELFF

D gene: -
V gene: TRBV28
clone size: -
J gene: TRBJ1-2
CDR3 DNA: TGTGCCAGCAGTTTTGGGGCCGGGCCCCCGGGAGGCTACACCTTC
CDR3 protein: CASSFGAGPPGGYTF

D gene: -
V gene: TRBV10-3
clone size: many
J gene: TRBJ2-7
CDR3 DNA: TGTGCCACCCAAGGTGGGACTGCGAGTGAAGAGCAGTACTTC
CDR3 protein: CATQGGTASEEQYF

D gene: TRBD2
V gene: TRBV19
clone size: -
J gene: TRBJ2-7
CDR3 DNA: TGTGCCAGTAGTTGGACTAGCGAGAAGGACGAGCAGTACTTC
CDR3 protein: CASSWTSEKDEQYF

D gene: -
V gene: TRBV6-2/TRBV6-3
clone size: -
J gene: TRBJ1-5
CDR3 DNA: TGTGCCAGCAGCTCAGGGTCGAGTCAGCCCCAGCATTTT
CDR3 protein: CASSSGSSQPQHF

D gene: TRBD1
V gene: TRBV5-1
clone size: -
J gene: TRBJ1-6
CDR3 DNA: TGCGCCAGCAGCTGGGACAGTCCCTATAATTCACCCCTCCACTTT
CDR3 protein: CASSWDSPYNSPLHF

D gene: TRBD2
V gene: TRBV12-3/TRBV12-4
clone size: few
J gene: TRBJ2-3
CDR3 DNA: TGTGCCAGCAGGGGGGGGATAGCGGGATGGGCGCCAGATACGCAGTATTTT
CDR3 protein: CASRGGIAGWAPDTQYF

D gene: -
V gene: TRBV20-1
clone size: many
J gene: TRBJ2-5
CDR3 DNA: TGCAGTGCTAGAGATTGGAAGGGAGAGTGGGAGACCCAGTACTTC
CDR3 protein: CSARDWKGEWETQYF

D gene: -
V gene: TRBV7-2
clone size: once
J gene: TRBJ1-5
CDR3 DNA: TGCGCCAGCAGCTTAATGAGTGACAGTAATCAGCCCCAGCATTTT
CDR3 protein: CASSLMSDSNQPQHF

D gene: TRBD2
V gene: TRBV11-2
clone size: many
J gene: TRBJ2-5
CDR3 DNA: TGTGCCAGCAGCTTAGACCTAGCGGGAGGGCTTCGGCTGGAGACCCAGTACTTC
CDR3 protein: CASSLDLAGGLRLETQYF

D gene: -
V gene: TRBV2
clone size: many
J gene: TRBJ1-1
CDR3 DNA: TGTGCCAGCAGAGAGATGAACACTGAAGCTTTCTTT
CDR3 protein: CASREMNTEAFF

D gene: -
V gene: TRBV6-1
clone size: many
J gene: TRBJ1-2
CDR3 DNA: TGTGCCAGCAGTGTAACCGGGACCTATGGCTACACCTTC
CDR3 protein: CASSVTGTYGYTF

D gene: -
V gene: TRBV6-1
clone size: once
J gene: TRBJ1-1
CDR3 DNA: TGTGCCAGCAGTCCGCTTTTTTCGGATAACACTGAAGCTTTCTTT
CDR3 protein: CASSPLFSDNTEAFF

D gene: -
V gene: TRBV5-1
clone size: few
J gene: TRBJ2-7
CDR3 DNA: TGCGCCAGCAGCTTGGGGGCGGGACAGCTAGCCGGGGGATCCTACGAGCAGTACTTC
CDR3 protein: CASSLGAGQLAGGSYEQYF